This T cell receptor beta chain appears in the sequencing data of a study of blood T cell repertoires in COVID-19. Study context: Samples of COVID-19 (acute and convalescent) were obtained from the United States, Italy and Spain. Sources were T cells, B-cell-depleted T cells, or PBMCs; the material itself was cDNA or gDNA.

Per the authors' pipeline: From reference gene primer amplification, estimates of nucleated cell counts were derived. Generated by immunoSEQ multiplex PCR, the TCRdb table keeps only in-frame clones and is missing some. V, J and clone size reflect that table, while D and trimming were determined from the DNA. This table holds hundreds of thousands of clones, roughly 77% found once. V lost 0 bases and J 2 bases, leaving 10 bases between the germline ends. Looked up from germline, CDR1 is SGDLS and CDR2 is YYNGEE. There are 15 residues in the CDR3. The TCR originated in an elderly woman with acute or convalescent COVID-19. The V call is TRBV9, the J call TRBJ2-3; a possible D gene is TRBD2 (7 bases). Sample: peripheral blood. The CDR3 sequence: CASSVAGGPTDTQYF. In DNA, the CDR3 is TGTGCCAGCAGCGTAGCGGGGGGCCCCACAGATACGCAGTATTTT.